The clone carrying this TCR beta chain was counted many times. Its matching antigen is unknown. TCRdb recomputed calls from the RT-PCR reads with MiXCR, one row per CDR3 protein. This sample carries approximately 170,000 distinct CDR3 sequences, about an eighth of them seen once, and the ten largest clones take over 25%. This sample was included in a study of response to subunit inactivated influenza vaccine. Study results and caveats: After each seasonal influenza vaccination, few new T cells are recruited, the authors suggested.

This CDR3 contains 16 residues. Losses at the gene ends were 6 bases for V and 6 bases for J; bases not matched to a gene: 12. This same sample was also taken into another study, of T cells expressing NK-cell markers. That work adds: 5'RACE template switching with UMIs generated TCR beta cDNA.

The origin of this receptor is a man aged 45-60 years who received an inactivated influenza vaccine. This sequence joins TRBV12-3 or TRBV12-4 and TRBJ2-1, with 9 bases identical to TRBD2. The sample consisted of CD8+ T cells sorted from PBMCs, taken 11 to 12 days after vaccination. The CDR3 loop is CASSPIAGAGLNEQFF. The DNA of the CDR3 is TGTGCCAGCAGCCCTATAGCGGGAGCGGGGCTCAATGAGCAGTTCTTC.